The entry that follows covers one T cell receptor (beta chain) sequence. This entry is derived from a study of OX40 agonist ivuxolimab in advanced cancers. Produced via immunoSEQ multiplex PCR; TCRdb's table is partial and in-frame only. The sample lists approximately 62,000 clones, 90% to 95% occurring once. V was shortened by 4 bases and J by 0 bases, with 15 bases between the two germline ends. The germline V gene encodes CDR1 MNHNY and CDR2 SVGAGI (reference sequence). This CDR3 comprises 16 residues. This TCR was sampled from an adult with an advanced solid tumor such as melanoma, head and neck, liver or kidney cancer. This chain joins TRBV6-6 and TRBJ1-1, with a possible D match to TRBD1 (5 bases). The material was CD4+ or CD8+ T cells sorted from blood, obtained in a trial of the OX40 agonist ivuxolimab. The CDR3, as DNA: TGTGCCAGCAGTTTCTATTTTGACAGCATGAACACTGAAGCTTTCTTT. Translated: CASSFYFDSMNTEAFF.